This TCR beta chain was found in a study of type 1 and type 2 diabetes patients. PCR was run on genomic DNA. Amplification of the beta chain CDR3 used 30 forward and 13 reverse multiplex primers. TCRdb analysed the multiplex PCR reads with MiXCR anew, one entry per CDR3 protein. Of some 250,000 distinct CDR3 sequences detected, 45% to 60% appear once; the ten largest clones hold 12% to 15%. This CDR3 is 14 amino acids long. Trimming cost V 6 bases and J 0 bases, with 12 bases left between them. In regard to this clonotype: The antigen is not known.

Study-wide points: Age and gender were not matched between study groups, possibly biasing interpretation. A median of one highly-expanded CD4+ clone, covering approximately 4% of reads, occurred in type 2 diabetes.

This TCR was sampled from a man between 18 and 29 years old with type 2 diabetes. The specimen sequenced was peripheral blood mononuclear cells (PBMCs). The chain is built from TRBV12-3 or TRBV12-4 and TRBJ2-7; D is undetermined. As DNA, the CDR3 is TGTGCCAGCAGCGAACAGAAGAGCTCCTACGAGCAGTACTTC. Translating gives CASSEQKSSYEQYF.